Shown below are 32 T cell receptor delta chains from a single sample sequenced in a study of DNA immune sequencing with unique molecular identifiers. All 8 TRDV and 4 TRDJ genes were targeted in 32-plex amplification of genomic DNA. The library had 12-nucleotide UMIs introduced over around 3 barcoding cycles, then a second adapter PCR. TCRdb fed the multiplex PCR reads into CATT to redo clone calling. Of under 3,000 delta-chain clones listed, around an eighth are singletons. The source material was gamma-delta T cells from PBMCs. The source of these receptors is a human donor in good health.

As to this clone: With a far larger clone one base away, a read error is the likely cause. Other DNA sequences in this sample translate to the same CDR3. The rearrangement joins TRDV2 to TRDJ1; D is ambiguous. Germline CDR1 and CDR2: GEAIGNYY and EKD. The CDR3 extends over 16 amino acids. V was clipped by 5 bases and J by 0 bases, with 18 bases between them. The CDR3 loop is CACVPAGPAYTDKLIF. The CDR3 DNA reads TGTGCCTGTGTACCTGCAGGTCCCGCGTACACCGATAAACTCATCTTT.

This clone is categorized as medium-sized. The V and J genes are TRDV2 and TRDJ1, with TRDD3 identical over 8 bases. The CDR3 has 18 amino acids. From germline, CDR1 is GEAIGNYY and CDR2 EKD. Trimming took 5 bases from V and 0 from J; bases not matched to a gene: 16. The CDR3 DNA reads TGTGCCTGTGTTCCTGTACTGGGGGCCAAAAGCTACACCGATAAACTCATCTTT. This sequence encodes CACVPVLGAKSYTDKLIF.

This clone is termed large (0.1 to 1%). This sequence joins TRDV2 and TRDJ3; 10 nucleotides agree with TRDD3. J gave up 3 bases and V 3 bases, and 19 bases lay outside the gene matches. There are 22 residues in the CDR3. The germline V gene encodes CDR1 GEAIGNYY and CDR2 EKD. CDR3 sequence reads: CACDPVLGDTFPSDWDTRQMFF. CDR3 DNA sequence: TGTGCCTGTGACCCGGTTTTGGGGGATACTTTCCCCTCGGACTGGGACACCCGACAGATGTTTTTC.

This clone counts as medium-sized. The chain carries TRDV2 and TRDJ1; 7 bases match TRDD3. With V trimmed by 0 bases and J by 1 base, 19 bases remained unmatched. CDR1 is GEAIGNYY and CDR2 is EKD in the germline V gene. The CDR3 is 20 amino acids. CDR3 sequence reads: CACDTLQIQVGEASTDKLIF. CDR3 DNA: TGTGCCTGTGACACCCTTCAAATACAAGTGGGGGAAGCCTCCACCGATAAACTCATCTTT.

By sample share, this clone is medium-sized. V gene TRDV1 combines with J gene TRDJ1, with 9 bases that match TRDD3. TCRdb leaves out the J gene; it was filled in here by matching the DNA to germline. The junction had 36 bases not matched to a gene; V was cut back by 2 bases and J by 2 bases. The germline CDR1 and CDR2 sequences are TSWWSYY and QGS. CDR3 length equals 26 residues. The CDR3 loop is CALGETGLGQRWLWGTGDTLTDKLIF. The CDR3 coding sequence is TGTGCTCTTGGGGAAACTGGATTAGGTCAAAGGTGGCTATGGGGAACGGGGGATACACTGACCGATAAACTCATCTTT.

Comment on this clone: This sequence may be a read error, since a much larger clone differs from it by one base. The CDR3 DNA follows: TGTGCCTGTGACACGGTGGGGGATATCGATAAACTCATCTTT. Translated: CACDTVGDIDKLIF. This chain joins TRDV2 and TRDJ1; TRDD3 matches at 9 bases. V was clipped by 1 base and J by 4 bases; unmatched bases: 3. The length of the CDR3 is 14 residues. CDR1 is GEAIGNYY, CDR2 EKD, per germline.

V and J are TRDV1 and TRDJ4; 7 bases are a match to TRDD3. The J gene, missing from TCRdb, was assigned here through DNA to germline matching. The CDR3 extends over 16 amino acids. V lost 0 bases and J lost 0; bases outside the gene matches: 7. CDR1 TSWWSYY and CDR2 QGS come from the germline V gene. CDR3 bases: TGTGCTCTTGGGGAACTGCCTAAACTGGGGCCCAGACCCCTGATCTTT. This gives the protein CALGELPKLGPRPLIF.

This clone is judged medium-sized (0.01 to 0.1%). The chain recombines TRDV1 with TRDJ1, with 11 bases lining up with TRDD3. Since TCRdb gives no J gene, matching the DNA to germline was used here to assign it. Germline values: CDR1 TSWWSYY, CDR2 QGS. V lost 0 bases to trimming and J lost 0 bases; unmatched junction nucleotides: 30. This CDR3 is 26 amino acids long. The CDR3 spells CALGELPSRHEVLGDSFRKYTDKLIF. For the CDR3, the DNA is TGTGCTCTTGGGGAACTCCCTTCTAGGCACGAGGTACTGGGGGATAGTTTTCGGAAGTACACCGATAAACTCATCTTT.

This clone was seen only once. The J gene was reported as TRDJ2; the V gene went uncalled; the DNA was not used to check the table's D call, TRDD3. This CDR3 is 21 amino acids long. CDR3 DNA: TGTGCTCTTGGGGAACAGGGGACTGGGGGTGTTGGGGTTGGGGTGACAGCACAACTCTTCTTT. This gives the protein CALGEQGTGGVGVGVTAQLFF.

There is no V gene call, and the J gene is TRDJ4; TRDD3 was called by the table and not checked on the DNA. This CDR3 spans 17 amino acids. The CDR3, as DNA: TGTGCTCTTGGGGAACTCCCTCTACCTGGGGGAACCAGACCCCTGATCTTT. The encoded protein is CALGELPLPGGTRPLIF.

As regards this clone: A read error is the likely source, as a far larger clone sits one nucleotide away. The CDR3 nucleotides read TGTGCCTTTGACCCTTTGGGGGACACCGATAAACTCATCTTT. Its protein product is CAFDPLGDTDKLIF. The rearrangement joins TRDV2 to TRDJ1, with D maybe TRDD3 (6 bases). The CDR3 runs 14 residues. Germline CDR1 reads GEAIGNYY; CDR2 reads EKD.

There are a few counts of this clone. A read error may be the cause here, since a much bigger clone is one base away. The CDR3 bases are TGTGCTGTGGATAATTCCTACGGGGGTACTGGGGGATACGCGAGGGCCCAGAACACCGATAAACTCATCTTT. Its protein is CAVDNSYGGTGGYARAQNTDKLIF. The chain carries TRAV36/DV7 and TRDJ1, with 13 nucleotides matching TRDD3. Germline V gene data show CDR1 as VTNFRS and CDR2 as LTSSGIE (reference sequence). The CDR3 is 24 residues long. J was trimmed by 0 bases and V by 2 bases; bases with no gene match: 28. The whole variable domain, filled in from reference TRAV36/DV7 and TRDJ1, reads EDKVVQSPLSLVVHEGDTVTLNCSYEVTNFRSLLWYKQEKKAPTFLFMLTSSGIEKKSGRLSSILDKKELSSILNITATQTGDSAIYLCAVDNSYGGTGGYARAQNTDKLIFGKGTRVTVEP.

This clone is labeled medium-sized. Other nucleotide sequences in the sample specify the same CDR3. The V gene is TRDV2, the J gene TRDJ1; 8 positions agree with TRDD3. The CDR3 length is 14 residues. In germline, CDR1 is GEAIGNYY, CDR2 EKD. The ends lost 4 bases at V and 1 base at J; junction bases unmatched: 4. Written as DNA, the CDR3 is TGTGCCTGTGATGTACTGGGGGGCACCGATAAACTCATCTTT. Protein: CACDVLGGTDKLIF.

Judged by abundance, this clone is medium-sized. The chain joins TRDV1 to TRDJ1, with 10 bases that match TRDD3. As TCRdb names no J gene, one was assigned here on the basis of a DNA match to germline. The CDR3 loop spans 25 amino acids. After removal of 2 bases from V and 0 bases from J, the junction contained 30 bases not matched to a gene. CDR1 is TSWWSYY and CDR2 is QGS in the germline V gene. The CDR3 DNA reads TGTGCTCTTGGGGAAGTCCTTCCTTCCTTGAGTACTGGGGGATCTGATGAACTGTACACCGATAAACTCATCTTT. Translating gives CALGEVLPSLSTGGSDELYTDKLIF.

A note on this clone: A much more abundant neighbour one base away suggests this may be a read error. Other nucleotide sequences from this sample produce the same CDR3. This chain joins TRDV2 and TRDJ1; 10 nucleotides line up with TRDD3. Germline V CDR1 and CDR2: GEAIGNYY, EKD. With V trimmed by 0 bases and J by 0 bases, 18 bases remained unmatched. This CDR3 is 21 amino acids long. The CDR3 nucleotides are TGTGCCTGTGACACCCTGGCCCAACTGGGGGATCTTGGGAGGTACACCGATAAACTCATCTTT. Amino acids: CACDTLAQLGDLGRYTDKLIF.

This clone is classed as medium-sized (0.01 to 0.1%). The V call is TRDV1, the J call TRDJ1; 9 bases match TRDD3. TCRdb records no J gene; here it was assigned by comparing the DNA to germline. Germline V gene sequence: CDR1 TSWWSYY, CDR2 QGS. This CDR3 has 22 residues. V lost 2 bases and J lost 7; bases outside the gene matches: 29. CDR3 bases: TGTGCTCTTGGGGAATTCGGGACTTCCTCCCCACATTCCGACTGGGGGACCCGTAAACTCATCTTT. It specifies CALGEFGTSSPHSDWGTRKLIF.

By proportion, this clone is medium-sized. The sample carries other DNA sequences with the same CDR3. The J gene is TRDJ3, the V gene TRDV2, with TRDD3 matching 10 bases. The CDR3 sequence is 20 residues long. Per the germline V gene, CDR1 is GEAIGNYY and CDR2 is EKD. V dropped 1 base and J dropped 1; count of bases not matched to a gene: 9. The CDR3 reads CACDTVALGDTSWDTRQMFF. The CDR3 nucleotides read TGTGCCTGTGACACGGTAGCCTTGGGGGATACATCCTGGGACACCCGACAGATGTTTTTC.

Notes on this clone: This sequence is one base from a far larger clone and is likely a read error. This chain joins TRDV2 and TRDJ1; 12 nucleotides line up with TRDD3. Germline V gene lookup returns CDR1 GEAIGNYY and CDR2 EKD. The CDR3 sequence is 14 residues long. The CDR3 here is CACDALGDTDNLIF. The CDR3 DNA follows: TGTGCCTGTGACGCTCTGGGGGATACGGATAATCTCATCTTT.

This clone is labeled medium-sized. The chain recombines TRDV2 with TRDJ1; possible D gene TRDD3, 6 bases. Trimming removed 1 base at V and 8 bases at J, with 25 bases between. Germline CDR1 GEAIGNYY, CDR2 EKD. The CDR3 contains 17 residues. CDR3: CACDTLVLGNSDKKLIF. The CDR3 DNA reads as TGTGCCTGTGACACACTAGTACTGGGAAATTCCGATAAAAAACTCATCTTT.

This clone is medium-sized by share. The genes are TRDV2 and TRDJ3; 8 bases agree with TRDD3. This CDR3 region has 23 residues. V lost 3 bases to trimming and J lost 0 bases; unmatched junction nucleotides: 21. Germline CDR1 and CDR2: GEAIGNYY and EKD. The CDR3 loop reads CACDPAGVGGSSPSSWDTRQMFF. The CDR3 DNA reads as TGTGCCTGTGACCCCGCGGGGGTTGGGGGATCTTCTCCTAGCTCCTGGGACACCCGACAGATGTTTTTC.

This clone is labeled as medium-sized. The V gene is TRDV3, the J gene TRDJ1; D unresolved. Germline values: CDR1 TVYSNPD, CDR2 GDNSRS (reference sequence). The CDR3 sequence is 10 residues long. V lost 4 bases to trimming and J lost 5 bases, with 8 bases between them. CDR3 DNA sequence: TGTGCCTCGATGAGGGATAAACTCATCTTT. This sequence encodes CASMRDKLIF.

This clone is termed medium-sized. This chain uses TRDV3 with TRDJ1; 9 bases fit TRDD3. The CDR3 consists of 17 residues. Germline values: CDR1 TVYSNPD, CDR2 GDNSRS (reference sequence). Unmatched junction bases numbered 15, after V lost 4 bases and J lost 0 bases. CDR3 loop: CASQAWGIWGYTDKLIF. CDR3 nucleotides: TGTGCCTCCCAGGCCTGGGGGATTTGGGGATACACCGATAAACTCATCTTT.

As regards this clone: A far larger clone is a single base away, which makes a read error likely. The CDR3 here is CACDSLLGDTEADKLIF. The DNA for the CDR3 is TGTGCCTGTGACAGCCTACTGGGGGATACGGAGGCCGATAAACTCATCTTT. For the J gene the call is TRDJ1; the V gene lacks a call; the D call of TRDD3 is as the table states it, not checked on the DNA. The CDR3 loop spans 17 amino acids.

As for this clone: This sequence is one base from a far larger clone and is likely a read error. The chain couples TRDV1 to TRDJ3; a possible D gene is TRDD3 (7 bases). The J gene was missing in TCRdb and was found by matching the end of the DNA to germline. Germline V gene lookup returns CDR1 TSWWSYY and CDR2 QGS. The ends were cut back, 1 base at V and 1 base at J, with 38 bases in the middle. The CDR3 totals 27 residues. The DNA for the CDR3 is TGTGCTCTTGGGGAACAGGTTGTCCTACGAGGGGGTACTTACTGGGGACGTAGATCCTGGGACACCCGACAGATGTTTTTC. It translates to CALGEQVVLRGGTYWGRRSWDTRQMFF.

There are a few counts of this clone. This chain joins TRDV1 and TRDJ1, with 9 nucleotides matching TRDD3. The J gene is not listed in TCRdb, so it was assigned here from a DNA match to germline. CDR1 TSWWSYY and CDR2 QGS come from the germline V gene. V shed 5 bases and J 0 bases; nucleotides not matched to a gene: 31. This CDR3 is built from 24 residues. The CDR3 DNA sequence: TGTGCTCTTGGGATCGAGACCATGCCTTCGCAAACTGGGGGAGCGAGGGGGTACACCGATAAACTCATCTTT. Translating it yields CALGIETMPSQTGGARGYTDKLIF.

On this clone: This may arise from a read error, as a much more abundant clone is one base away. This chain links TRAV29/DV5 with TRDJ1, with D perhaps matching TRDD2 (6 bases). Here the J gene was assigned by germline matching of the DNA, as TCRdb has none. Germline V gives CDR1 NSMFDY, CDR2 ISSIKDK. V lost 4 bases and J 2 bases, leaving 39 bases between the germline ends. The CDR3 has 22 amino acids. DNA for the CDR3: TGTGCAGCATGCGAGTTTTCGGTCCTACACCAGATCGGACAGATATGGACCGATAAACTCATCTTT. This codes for CAACEFSVLHQIGQIWTDKLIF.

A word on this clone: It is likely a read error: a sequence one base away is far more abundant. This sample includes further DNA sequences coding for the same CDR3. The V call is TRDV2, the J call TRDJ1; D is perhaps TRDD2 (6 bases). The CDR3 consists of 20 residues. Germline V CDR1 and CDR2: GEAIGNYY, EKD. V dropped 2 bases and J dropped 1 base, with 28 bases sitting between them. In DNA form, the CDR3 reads TGTGCCTGTGACATCCTTCCGGATAGTACTGGTGGATATCTCACCGATAAACTCATCTTT. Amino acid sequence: CACDILPDSTGGYLTDKLIF.

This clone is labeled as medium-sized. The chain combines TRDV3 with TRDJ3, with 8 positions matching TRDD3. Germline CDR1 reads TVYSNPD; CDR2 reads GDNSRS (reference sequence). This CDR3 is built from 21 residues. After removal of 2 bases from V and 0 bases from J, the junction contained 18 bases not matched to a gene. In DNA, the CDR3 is TGTGCCTTTGCGGATCCCTCCCAACTGGGGGCTTTCTCCTGGGACACCCGACAGATGTTTTTC. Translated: CAFADPSQLGAFSWDTRQMFF. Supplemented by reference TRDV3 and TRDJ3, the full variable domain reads CDKVTQSSPDQTVASGSEVVLLCTYDTVYSNPDLFWYRIRPDYSFQFVFYGDNSRSEGADFTQGRFSVKHILTQKAFHLVISPVRTEDSATYYCAFADPSQLGAFSWDTRQMFFGTGIKLFVEP.

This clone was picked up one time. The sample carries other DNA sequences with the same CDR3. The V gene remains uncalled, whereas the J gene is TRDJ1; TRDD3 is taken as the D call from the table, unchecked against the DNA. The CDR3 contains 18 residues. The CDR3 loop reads CALGEPSFLGTYTDKLIF. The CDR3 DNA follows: TGTGCTCTTGGGGAACCTTCTTTTCTGGGGACTTACACCGATAAACTCATCTTT.

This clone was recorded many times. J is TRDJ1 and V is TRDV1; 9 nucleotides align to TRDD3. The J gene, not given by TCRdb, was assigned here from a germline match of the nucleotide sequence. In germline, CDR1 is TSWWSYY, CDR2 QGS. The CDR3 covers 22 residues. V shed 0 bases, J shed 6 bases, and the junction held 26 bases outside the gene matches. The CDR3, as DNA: TGTGCTCTTGGGGAACTTCTCGTCTTTCCAAACATTGGACTGGGGGAAAGCCATAAACTCATCTTT. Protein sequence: CALGELLVFPNIGLGESHKLIF.

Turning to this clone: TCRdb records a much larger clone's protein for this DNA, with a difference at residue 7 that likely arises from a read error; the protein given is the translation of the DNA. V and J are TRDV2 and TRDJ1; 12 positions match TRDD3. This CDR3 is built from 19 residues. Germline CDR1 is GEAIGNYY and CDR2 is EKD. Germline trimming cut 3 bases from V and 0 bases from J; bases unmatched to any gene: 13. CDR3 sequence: CACDEITTGGYPYTDKLIF. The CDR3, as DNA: TGTGCCTGTGACGAGATCACGACTGGGGGATACCCGTACACCGATAAACTCATCTTT.

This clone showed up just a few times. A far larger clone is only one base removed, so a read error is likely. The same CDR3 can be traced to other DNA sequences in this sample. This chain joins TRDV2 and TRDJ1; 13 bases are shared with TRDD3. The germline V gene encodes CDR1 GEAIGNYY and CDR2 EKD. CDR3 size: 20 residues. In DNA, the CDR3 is TGTGCCTGTGACTCCCTACGTCCGAGTACTGGGGGATACGAAGGCGATAAACTTATCTTT. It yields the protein CACDSLRPSTGGYEGDKLIF.